This is a list of T cell receptor beta chains from one sample in a study of cytomegalovirus exposure and HLA in healthy donors. This table comes from immunoSEQ multiplex PCR, and its TCRdb copy is limited to in-frame clones, with some not included. In the table there are approximately 100,000 clones, 74% of which are singletons. The material sequenced was PBMCs. Every receptor here comes from a man between 50 and 59 years old in good health and CMV-seropositive. Each CDR3 is given with its conserved first and last residue.

j_call v_call cdr3_aa
TRBJ2-1 TRBV19 CASSNHLPGLAGAHNEQFF
TRBJ2-7 TRBV5-8 CASSRTGGAYEQYF
TRBJ1-1 TRBV7-3 CASSWTGLNTEAFF
TRBJ2-1 TRBV5-4 CASSMDPIGGEQFF
TRBJ2-3 TRBV7-3 CASSPTSTDTQYF
TRBJ1-2 TRBV28 CASINSGLTRYGYTF
TRBJ2-3 TRBV11-2 CASSLTFSTDTQYF
TRBJ2-7 TRBV6-5 CASSYDRNYEQYF
TRBJ2-2 TRBV5-1 CASSPTSGGDNTGELFF
TRBJ2-1 TRBV7-7 CASSPQSGTHNEQFF
TRBJ2-2 TRBV19 CASSLTGTGELFF
TRBJ2-2 TRBV5-5 CASSSTGGFTTGELFF
TRBJ2-1 TRBV18 CASSPYEEVEQFF